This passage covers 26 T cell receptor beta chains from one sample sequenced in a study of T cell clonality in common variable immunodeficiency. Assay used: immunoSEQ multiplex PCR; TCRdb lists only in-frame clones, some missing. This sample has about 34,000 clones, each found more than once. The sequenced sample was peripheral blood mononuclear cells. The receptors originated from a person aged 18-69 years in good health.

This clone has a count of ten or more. CDR3 residues: CASSARAWDTHNQPQHF. The sequenced part of the CDR3 DNA is TGTGCCAGTAGTGCGCGAGCTTGGGACACACACAATCAGCCC. The chain combines TRBV19 with TRBJ1-5; possible D gene TRBD1, 6 bases. The read finishes 3 residues shy of the CDR3 end, and the germline J gene is used to complete it. Trimming pared 5 bases from V and 3 bases from J, leaving 20 bases between. The length of the CDR3 is 17 residues. Germline CDR1 reads LNHDA; CDR2 reads SQIVND (reference sequence).

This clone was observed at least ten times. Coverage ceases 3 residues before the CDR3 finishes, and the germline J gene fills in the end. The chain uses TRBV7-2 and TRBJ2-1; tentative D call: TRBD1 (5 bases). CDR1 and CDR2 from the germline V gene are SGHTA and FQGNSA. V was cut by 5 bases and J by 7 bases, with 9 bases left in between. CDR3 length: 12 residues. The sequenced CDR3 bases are TGTGCCAGCAGCCCAGGGATTAATGAG. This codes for CASSPGINE. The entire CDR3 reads CASSPGINEQFF.

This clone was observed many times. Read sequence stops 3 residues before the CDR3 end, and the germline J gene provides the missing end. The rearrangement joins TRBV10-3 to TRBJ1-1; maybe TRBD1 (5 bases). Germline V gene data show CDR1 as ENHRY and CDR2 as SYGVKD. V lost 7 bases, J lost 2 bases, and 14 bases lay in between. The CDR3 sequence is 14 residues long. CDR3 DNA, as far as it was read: TGTGCCATCACCGCAGGGTGGCCCAACACTGAA. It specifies CAITAGWPNTE. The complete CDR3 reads CAITAGWPNTEAFF.

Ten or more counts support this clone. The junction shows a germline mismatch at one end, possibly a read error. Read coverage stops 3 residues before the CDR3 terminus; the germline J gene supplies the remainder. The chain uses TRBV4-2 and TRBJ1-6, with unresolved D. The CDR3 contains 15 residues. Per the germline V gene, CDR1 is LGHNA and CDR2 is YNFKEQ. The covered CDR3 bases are TGCGCCAGCAGCCAAGACCAGAGGTCCAATTCACCC. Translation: CASSQDQRSNSP. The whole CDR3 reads CASSQDQRSNSPLHF.

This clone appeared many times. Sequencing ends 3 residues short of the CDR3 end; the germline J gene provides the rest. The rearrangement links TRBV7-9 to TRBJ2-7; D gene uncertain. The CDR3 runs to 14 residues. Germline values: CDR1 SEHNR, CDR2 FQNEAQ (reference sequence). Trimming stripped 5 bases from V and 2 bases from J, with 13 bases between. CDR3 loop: CASSAQHNPYEQYF. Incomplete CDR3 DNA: TGTGCCAGCAGCGCCCAACATAACCCCTACGAG.

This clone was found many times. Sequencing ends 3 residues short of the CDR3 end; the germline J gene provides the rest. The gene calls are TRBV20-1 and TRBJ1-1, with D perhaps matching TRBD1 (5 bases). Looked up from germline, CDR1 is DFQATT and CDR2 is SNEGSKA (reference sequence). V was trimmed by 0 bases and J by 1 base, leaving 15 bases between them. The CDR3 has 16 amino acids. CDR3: CSARDFLGGENTEAFF. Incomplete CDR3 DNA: TGCAGTGCTAGAGATTTTCTCGGGGGGGAGAACACTGAA.

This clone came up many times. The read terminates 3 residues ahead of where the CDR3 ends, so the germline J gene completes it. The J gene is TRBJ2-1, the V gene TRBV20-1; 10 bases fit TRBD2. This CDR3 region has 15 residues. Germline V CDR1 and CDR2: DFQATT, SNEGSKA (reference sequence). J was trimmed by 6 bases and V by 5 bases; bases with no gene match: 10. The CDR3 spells CSALLWTSGTNEQFF. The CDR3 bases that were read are TGCAGTGCTTTGCTTTGGACTAGCGGTACCAATGAG.

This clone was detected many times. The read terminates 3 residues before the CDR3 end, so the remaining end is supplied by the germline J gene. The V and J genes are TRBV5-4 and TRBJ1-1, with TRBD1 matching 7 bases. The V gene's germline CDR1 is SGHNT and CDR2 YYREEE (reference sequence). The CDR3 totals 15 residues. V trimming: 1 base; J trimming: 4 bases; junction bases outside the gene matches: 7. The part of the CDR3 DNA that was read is TGTGCCAGCAGCTTGCAGGGGGGCAGTGGCACTGAA. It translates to CASSLQGGSGTE. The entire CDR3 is CASSLQGGSGTEAFF. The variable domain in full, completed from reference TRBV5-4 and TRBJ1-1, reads ETGVTQSPTHLIKTRGQQVTLRCSSQSGHNTVSWYQQALGQGPQFIFQYYREEENGRGNFPPRFSGLQFPNYSSELNVNALELDDSALYLCASSLQGGSGTEAFFGQGTRLTVV.

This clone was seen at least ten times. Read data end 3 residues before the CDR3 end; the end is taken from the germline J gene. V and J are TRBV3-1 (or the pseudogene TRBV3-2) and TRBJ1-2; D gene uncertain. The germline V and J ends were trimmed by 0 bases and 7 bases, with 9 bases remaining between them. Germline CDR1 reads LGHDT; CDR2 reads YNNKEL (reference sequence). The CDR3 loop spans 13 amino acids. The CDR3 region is CASSQDRRSGYTF. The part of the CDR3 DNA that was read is TGTGCCAGCAGCCAAGATCGCAGATCTGGC.

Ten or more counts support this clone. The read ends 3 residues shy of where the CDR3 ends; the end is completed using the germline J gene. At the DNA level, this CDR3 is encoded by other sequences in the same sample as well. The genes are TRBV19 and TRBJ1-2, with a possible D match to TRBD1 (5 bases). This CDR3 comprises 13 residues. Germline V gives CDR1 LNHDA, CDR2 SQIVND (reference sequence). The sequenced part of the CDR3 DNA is TGTGCCAGTAGTATTGTGCAGGGAGGAGGC. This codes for CASSIVQGGG. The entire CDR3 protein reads CASSIVQGGGYTF.

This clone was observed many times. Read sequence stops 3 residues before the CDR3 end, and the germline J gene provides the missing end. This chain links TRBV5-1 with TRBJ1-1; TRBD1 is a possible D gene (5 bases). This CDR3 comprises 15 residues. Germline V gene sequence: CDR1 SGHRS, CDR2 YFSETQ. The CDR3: CASSLEGESQGEAFF. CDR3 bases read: TGCGCCAGCAGCTTGGAGGGAGAATCCCAGGGAGAA. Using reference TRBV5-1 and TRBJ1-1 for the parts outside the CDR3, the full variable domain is KAGVTQTPRYLIKTRGQQVTLSCSPISGHRSVSWYQQTPGQGLQFLFEYFSETQRNKGNFPGRFSGRQFSNSRSEMNVSTLELGDSALYLCASSLEGESQGEAFFGQGTRLTVV.

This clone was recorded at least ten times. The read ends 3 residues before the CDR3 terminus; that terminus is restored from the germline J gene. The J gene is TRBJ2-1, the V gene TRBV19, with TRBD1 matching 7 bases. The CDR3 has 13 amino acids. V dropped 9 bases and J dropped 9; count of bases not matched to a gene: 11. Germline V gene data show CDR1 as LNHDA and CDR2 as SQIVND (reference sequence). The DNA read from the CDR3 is TGTGCCAGCCGGGACAGCTTTTTCCTTGAG. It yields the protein CASRDSFFLE. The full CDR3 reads CASRDSFFLEQFF.

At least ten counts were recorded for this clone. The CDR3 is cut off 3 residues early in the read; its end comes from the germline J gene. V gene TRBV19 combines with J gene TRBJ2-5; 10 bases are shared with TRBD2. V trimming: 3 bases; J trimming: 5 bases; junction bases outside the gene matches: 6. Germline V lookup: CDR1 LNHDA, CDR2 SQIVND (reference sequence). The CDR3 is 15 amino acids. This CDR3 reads CASSIIAGGAETQYF. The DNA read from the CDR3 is TGTGCCAGTAGTATCATAGCGGGAGGTGCGGAGACC.

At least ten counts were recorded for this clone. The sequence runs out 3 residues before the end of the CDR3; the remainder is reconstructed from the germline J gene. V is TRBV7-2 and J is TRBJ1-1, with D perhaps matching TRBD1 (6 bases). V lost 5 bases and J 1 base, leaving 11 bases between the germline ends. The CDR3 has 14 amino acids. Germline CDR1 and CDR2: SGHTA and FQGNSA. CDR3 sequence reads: CASSGRTENTEAFF. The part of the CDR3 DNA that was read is TGTGCCAGCAGCGGCCGGACAGAGAACACTGAA.

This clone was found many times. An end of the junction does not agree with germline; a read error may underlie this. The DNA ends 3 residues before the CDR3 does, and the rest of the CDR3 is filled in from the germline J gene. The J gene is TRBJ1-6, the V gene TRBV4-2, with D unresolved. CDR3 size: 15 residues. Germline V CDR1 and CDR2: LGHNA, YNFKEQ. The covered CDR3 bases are TGCGCCAGCAGCCTACTAGGAGGTTATAATTCACCC. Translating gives CASSLLGGYNSP. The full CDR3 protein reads CASSLLGGYNSPLHF.

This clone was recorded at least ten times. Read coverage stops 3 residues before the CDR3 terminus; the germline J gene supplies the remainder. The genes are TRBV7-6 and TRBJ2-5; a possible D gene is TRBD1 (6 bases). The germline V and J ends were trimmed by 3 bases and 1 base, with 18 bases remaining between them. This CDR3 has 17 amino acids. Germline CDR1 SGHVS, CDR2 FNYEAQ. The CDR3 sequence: CASSFGAGTNFQETQYF. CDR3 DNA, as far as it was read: TGTGCCAGCAGCTTCGGAGCCGGGACAAATTTCCAAGAGACC.

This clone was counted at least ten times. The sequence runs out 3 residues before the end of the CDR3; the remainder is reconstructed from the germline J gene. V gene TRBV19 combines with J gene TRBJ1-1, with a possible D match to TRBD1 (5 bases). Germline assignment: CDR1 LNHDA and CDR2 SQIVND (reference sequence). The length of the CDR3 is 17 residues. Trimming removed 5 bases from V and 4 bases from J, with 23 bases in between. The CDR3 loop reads CASSPKPRGASSTEAFF. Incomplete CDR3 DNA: TGTGCCAGTAGTCCGAAACCCAGAGGGGCCTCAAGCACTGAA.

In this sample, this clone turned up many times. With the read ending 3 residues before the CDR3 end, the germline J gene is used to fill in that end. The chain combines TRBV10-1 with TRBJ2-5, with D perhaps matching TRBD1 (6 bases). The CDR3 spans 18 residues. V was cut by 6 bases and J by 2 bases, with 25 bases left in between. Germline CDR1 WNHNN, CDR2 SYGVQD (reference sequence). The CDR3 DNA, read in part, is TGCGCCAGCAGGACATCCGGGACAACCCTCATGGGGCAAGAGACC. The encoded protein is CASRTSGTTLMGQET. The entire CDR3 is CASRTSGTTLMGQETQYF.

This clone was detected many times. CDR3 in amino acids: CASSYTRDNYEQYF. The sequenced part of the CDR3 DNA is TGCGCCAGCAGTTATACCCGGGACAACTACGAG. The V and J genes are TRBV4-1 and TRBJ2-7; TRBD1 is a possible D gene (6 bases). With the read ending 3 residues before the CDR3 end, the germline J gene is used to fill in that end. This CDR3 comprises 14 residues. V lost 6 bases and J lost 3, with 15 bases in between. Germline V gives CDR1 MGHRA, CDR2 YSYEKL.

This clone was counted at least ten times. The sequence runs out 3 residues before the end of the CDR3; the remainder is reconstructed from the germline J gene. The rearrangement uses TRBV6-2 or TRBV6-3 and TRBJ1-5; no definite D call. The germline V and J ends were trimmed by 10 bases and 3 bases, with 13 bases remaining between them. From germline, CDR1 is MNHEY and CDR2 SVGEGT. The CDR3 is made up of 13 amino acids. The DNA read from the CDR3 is TGTGCCACCACAAGAAGGGCCAATCAGCCC. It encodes CATTRRANQP. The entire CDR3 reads CATTRRANQPQHF.

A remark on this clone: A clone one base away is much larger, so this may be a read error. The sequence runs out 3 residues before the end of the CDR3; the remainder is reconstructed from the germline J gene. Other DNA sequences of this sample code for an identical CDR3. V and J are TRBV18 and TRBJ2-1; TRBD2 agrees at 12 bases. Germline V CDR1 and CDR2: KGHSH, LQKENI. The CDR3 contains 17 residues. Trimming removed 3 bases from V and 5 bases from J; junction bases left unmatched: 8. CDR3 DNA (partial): TGTGCCAGCTCACCCCGACTAGCGGGGGCGCTAAACAATGAG. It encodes CASSPRLAGALNNE. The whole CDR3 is CASSPRLAGALNNEQFF.

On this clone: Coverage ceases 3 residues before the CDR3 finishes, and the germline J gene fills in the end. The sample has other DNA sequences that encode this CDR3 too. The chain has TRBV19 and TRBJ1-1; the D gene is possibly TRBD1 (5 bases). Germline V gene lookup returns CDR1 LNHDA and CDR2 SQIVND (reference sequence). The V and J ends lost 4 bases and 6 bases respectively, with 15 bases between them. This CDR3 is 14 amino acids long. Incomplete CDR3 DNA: TGTGCCAGTAGTAGCATCGCGGGGCAGGCTGAA. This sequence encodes CASSSIAGQAE. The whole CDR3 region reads CASSSIAGQAEAFF.

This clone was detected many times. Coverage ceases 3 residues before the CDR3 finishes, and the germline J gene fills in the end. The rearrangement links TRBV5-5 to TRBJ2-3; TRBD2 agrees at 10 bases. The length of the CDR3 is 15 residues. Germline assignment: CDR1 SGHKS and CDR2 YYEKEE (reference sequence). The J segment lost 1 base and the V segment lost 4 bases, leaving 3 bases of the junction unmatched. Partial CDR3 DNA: TGTGCCAGCAGCCCCAGCGGGAGGGGCACAGATACG. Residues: CASSPSGRGTDT. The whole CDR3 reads CASSPSGRGTDTQYF.

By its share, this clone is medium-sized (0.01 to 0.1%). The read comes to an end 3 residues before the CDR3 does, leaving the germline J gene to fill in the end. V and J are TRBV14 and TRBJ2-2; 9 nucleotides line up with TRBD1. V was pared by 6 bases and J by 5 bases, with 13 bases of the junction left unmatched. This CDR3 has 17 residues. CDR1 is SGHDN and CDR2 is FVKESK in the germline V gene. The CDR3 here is CASRPQSQGASTGELFF. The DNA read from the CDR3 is TGTGCCAGCAGGCCTCAGTCACAGGGGGCGTCGACCGGGGAG.

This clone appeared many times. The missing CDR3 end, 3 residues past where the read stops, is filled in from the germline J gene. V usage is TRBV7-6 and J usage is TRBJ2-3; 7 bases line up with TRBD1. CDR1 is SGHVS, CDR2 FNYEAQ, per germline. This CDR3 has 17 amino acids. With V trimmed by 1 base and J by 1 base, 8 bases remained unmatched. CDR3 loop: CASSLEVGTARTDTQYF. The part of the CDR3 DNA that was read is TGTGCCAGCAGCTTAGAGGTGGGGACAGCACGCACAGATACG.

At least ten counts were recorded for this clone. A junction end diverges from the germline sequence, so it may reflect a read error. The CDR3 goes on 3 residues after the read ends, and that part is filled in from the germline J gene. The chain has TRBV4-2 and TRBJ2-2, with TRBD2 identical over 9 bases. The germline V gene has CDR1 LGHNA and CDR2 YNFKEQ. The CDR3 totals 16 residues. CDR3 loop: CASSQIAGVNTGELFF. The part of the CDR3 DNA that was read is TGCGCCAGCAGCCAGATAGCGGGGGTGAACACCGGGGAG.